The sequence of this T cell receptor beta chain was determined in a study of metastatic and nonmetastatic thyroid tumors. For the study at large: Samples came from malignant and benign thyroid patients, and repertoires were compared across blood and tumor or nodule tissue.

Overall study findings and caveats: Compared with benign nodules, malignant thyroid tumors were reported to have significantly higher TCR beta diversity in both blood and tumor.

None of the patients had undergone any treatment ahead of thyroid surgery. As originally analysed: Clinicopathological groups supplied CDR3 differences that were used to build a distant-metastasis classifier for papillary thyroid cancer. MiXCR reprocessed the PCR reads for TCRdb. The V and J calls and clone size are TCRdb's, not the authors'. The top ten hold about 4% of the sample, which has 25,000 to 35,000 clones, 16% seen once. The table lists this clone with many counts. Its antigen is currently unknown. Looked up from germline, CDR1 is LNHNV and CDR2 is YYDKDF (reference sequence). The CDR3 has 15 residues. Between the trimmed V and J ends, which lost 0 bases and 2 bases, there was a span of 9 bases.

The chain is built from TRBV15 and TRBJ2-3, with a tentative D call TRBD2 (5 bases). Specimen: blood. The receptor's source is a female donor with papillary thyroid cancer or a benign thyroid nodule (not recorded which). Some clones in this sample may be carry-over from other donors' samples. Here the CDR3 DNA reads TGTGCCACCAGCAGAGATCGTAGCGCCACAGATACGCAGTATTTT. This sequence encodes CATSRDRSATDTQYF.